This TCR beta chain is from a study of cytomegalovirus exposure and HLA in healthy donors. Primers for the PCR totalled 60 Vbeta and 13 Jbeta. The assay was immunoSEQ multiplex PCR, and TCRdb's table has in-frame clones only and misses some. The repertoire consists of roughly 170,000 clones, with about 82% occurring once and the leading ten covering 0.7% to 0.95%. In germline, CDR1 is ENHRY, CDR2 SYGVKD. The CDR3 spans 14 residues. J was trimmed by 1 base and V by 6 bases; bases with no gene match: 1. The sequence was obtained from a woman in her late teens or twenties in good health and CMV-seronegative. The rearrangement uses TRBV10-3 and TRBJ2-3, with 10 nucleotides matching TRBD2. The specimen was PBMCs. CDR3 amino acids: CAIRAGGGTDTQYF. The CDR3 DNA follows: TGTGCCATCAGAGCGGGGGGGGGCACAGATACGCAGTATTTT.